The 30 T cell receptor beta chains given below trace back to one sample, sequenced in a study of regulatory T cells in long-lasting Graves disease. Through Arm-PCR of CDR3 regions and iRepertoire HTBI primers, TCR beta libraries were built. One entry per CDR3 protein results from TCRdb running MiXCR on the multiplex PCR reads. Among 400,000 to 500,000 distinct CDR3 sequences listed, roughly 15% were seen once. Time point here: newly diagnosed GD, antithyroid drugs for less than 3 months. The TCR library was made from RNA that had been extracted from PBMCs in TRIzol. This sample also appeared in a second study, on T cells in Graves' hyperthyroidism and ophthalmopathy.

The sample here was peripheral blood mononuclear cells (PBMCs), taken at new diagnosis, from a patient treated with antithyroid drugs. Receptors were obtained from a woman aged 25 to 39 with Graves disease.

The chain has TRBV12-3 or TRBV12-4 and TRBJ2-3; 10 bases align to TRBD2. CDR3 length equals 15 residues. The trim removed 7 bases at V and 3 bases at J, leaving 7 bases unmatched. DNA of the CDR3: TGTGCCAGCACCCTAGCGGGAGTGAGGACAGATACGCAGTATTTT. Translation gives CASTLAGVRTDTQYF.

This clonotype was seen just once. The chain is built from TRBV27 and TRBJ2-1; 10 nucleotides align to TRBD2. J gave up 5 bases and V 8 bases, and 3 bases lay outside the gene matches. Germline CDR1 reads MNHEY; CDR2 reads SMNVEV (reference sequence). This CDR3 comprises 13 residues. The CDR3 here is CASGLAENNEQFF. In DNA, the CDR3 is TGTGCCAGCGGACTAGCGGAGAACAATGAGCAGTTCTTC.

This clonotype was detected ten times or more. The rearrangement uses TRBV28 and TRBJ2-7; D call uncertain. V lost 6 bases and J lost 2, with 5 bases in between. Per the germline V gene, CDR1 is MDHEN and CDR2 is SYDVKM. The CDR3 spans 11 residues. In nucleotides, the CDR3 is TGTGCCAGCAGCACCACCTACGAGCAGTACTTC. Its protein product is CASSTTYEQYF.

The V and J genes are TRBV7-2 and TRBJ2-2; possible D gene TRBD2, 5 bases. V gave up 4 bases and J gave up 1 base, with 10 bases separating them. Germline V CDR1 and CDR2: SGHTA, FQGNSA. The CDR3 is 15 residues long. The DNA of the CDR3 is TGTGCCAGCAGCTCGTACAGCGGGAACACCGGGGAGCTGTTTTTT. This sequence encodes CASSSYSGNTGELFF.

This clonotype has a count of ten or more. The chain employs TRBV14 and TRBJ2-3, with D perhaps being TRBD1 or TRBD2 (6 bases each). Germline assignment: CDR1 SGHDN and CDR2 FVKESK. CDR3 length: 16 residues. The V end was cut by 2 bases, the J end by 2 bases, with 14 bases between. In DNA, the CDR3 is TGTGCCAGCAGCCAACGGGGGCCACTTTCCACAGATACGCAGTATTTT. As protein: CASSQRGPLSTDTQYF.

In its sample, this clonotype was seen many times. Written as DNA, the CDR3 is TGTGCCAGCAGTTTCTCCGCGGGCACGAACACCGGGGAGCTGTTTTTT. Translating it yields CASSFSAGTNTGELFF. The V call is TRBV6-2 or TRBV6-3, the J call TRBJ2-2; D perhaps matches TRBD2 (5 bases). Looked up from germline, CDR1 is MNHEY and CDR2 is SVGEGT. The germline V and J ends were trimmed by 4 bases and 0 bases, with 12 bases remaining between them. The CDR3 has 16 residues.

The V gene is TRBV29-1, the J gene TRBJ1-2; no firm D call. The CDR3 is made up of 8 amino acids. The V end was cut by 4 bases, the J end by 8 bases, with 2 bases between. Germline CDR1 reads SQVTM; CDR2 reads ANQGSEA. The CDR3 here is CSVAGYTF. CDR3 coding DNA: TGCAGCGTTGCCGGCTACACCTTC.

The chain links TRBV2 to TRBJ1-2; D remains unclear. The CDR3 loop spans 13 amino acids. V lost 2 bases, J lost 6 bases, and 10 bases lay in between. Germline V gene lookup returns CDR1 SNHLY and CDR2 FYNNEI. The CDR3 region has the DNA TGTGCCAGCAGTGAAAGAGGAGGTAATGGCTACACCTTC. It specifies CASSERGGNGYTF. Drawing the rest from reference TRBV2 and TRBJ1-2, the complete variable domain is EPEVTQTPSHQVTQMGQEVILRCVPISNHLYFYWYRQILGQKVEFLVSFYNNEISEKSEIFDDQFSVERPDGSNFTLKIRSTKLEDSAMYFCASSERGGNGYTFGSGTRLTVV.

CDR3 coding DNA: TGTGCCAGCAGTGTGGGGGGGACAGGGGACTACGAGCAGTACTTC. This translates into CASSVGGTGDYEQYF. The genes are TRBV25-1 and TRBJ2-7; 10 nucleotides agree with TRBD1. The J segment lost 3 bases and the V segment lost 4 bases, leaving 6 bases of the junction unmatched. Germline loops: CDR1 MGHDK, CDR2 SYGVNS. This CDR3 has 15 amino acids.

This clonotype was seen a handful of times. This chain joins TRBV6-1 and TRBJ1-1; perhaps TRBD1 as D (6 bases). Germline lookup yields CDR1 MNHNS and CDR2 SASEGT. CDR3 length: 15 amino acids. V lost 5 bases to trimming and J lost 5 bases, with 18 bases between them. This chain's CDR3 is CASSPRGGARTEAFF. For the CDR3, the DNA is TGTGCCAGCAGTCCTCGGGGGGGGGCACGAACTGAAGCTTTCTTT.

This clonotype was recorded at least ten times. The rearrangement joins TRBV2 to TRBJ1-5; a weak D match, TRBD1 (5 bases). Germline lookup yields CDR1 SNHLY and CDR2 FYNNEI. V dropped 7 bases and J dropped 0 bases, with 13 bases sitting between them. This CDR3 has 15 amino acids. The CDR3 loop is CASISDTYSNQPQHF. In nucleotides, the CDR3 is TGTGCCAGCATCTCGGACACCTATAGCAATCAGCCCCAGCATTTT.

In its sample, this clonotype was seen many times. The chain carries TRBV7-9 and TRBJ2-5; 7 bases align to TRBD1. CDR1 SEHNR and CDR2 FQNEAQ come from the germline V gene (reference sequence). The CDR3 contains 12 residues. The V segment lost 5 bases and the J segment 5 bases; nucleotides outside the gene matches: 2. The CDR3 DNA is TGTGCCAGCAGCCCACAGGGGGAGACCCAGTACTTC. Amino acids: CASSPQGETQYF.

This clonotype was counted ten times or more. V gene TRBV9 combines with J gene TRBJ1-1, with 10 bases identical to TRBD1. This CDR3 is built from 16 residues. The V and J ends lost 4 bases and 7 bases, in that order; junction bases with no gene match: 13. Germline CDR1 SGDLS, CDR2 YYNGEE. CDR3 DNA sequence: TGTGCCAGCAGCCCAGGGGAGGGACAGGGGTATGGTGAAGCTTTCTTT. Translating it yields CASSPGEGQGYGEAFF. The complete variable domain, with remaining parts taken from reference TRBV9 and TRBJ1-1, reads DSGVTQTPKHLITATGQRVTLRCSPRSGDLSVYWYQQSLDQGLQFLIQYYNGEERAKGNILERFSAQQFPDLHSELNLSSLELGDSALYFCASSPGEGQGYGEAFFGQGTRLTVV.

In this sample, this clonotype turned up a few times. V gene TRBV5-1 combines with J gene TRBJ1-2, with 10 bases identical to TRBD1. The V segment lost 3 bases and the J segment 3 bases; nucleotides outside the gene matches: 8. The germline V gene encodes CDR1 SGHRS and CDR2 YFSETQ. The CDR3 is 16 residues long. CDR3 in amino acids: CASSSLPGQGHYGYTF. DNA of the CDR3: TGCGCCAGCAGCTCCCTTCCGGGACAGGGGCACTATGGCTACACCTTC.

With respect to this clonotype: This may stem from a read error, because a much larger clone lies one nucleotide away. The V call is TRBV5-1, the J call TRBJ2-3; 10 positions match TRBD2. The tail of the sequence fits TRBJ2-7 better, so the J call may be wrong. This CDR3 region has 14 residues. Germline CDR1 SGHRS, CDR2 YFSETQ. In DNA form, the CDR3 reads TGCGCCAGCGGCTTGGGTACTAGCGGGATCGAGCAGTACTTC. This gives the protein CASGLGTSGIEQYF.

V usage is TRBV28 and J usage is TRBJ2-4; D is uncertain. V gave up 6 bases and J gave up 5 bases, with 11 bases separating them. This CDR3 is 13 amino acids long. CDR1 and CDR2 (germline): MDHEN, SYDVKM. The CDR3 here is CASSLPPQNIQYF. The DNA of the CDR3 is TGTGCCAGCAGCCTCCCACCCCAAAACATTCAGTACTTC.

This clonotype was detected a few times. The CDR3 DNA reads as TGTGCCAGCAGCCCTAGCAGGGGGCTCAGTAATCAGCCCCAGCATTTT. Translating gives CASSPSRGLSNQPQHF. The V call is TRBV14, the J call TRBJ1-5; 8 bases agree with TRBD1. Germline V gives CDR1 SGHDN, CDR2 FVKESK. Trimming cost V 4 bases and J 4 bases; bases outside gene matches: 9. This CDR3 has 16 residues.

This clonotype has at least ten counts. The chain links TRBV28 to TRBJ2-7; 10 bases fit TRBD1. Germline loops: CDR1 MDHEN, CDR2 SYDVKM. V was pared by 10 bases and J by 3 bases, with 9 bases of the junction left unmatched. The CDR3 contains 14 residues. CDR3: CATHGDRGFYEQYF. CDR3 sequence (DNA): TGTGCCACCCATGGGGACAGGGGATTCTACGAGCAGTACTTC.

This clonotype was seen at least ten times. The V call is TRBV11-3, the J call TRBJ2-5, with TRBD2 as a possible D gene (6 bases). Germline V gives CDR1 SGHNT, CDR2 YENEEA. Trimming cost V 1 base and J 5 bases, with 26 bases left between them. CDR3 length equals 19 residues. The CDR3 bases are TGTGCCAGCAGCTTAGGGGGAGGATTCGGGGCGCCGTTAAAGGAGACCCAGTACTTC. Its protein product is CASSLGGGFGAPLKETQYF.

The rearrangement uses TRBV2 and TRBJ1-5; D is undetermined. CDR1 is SNHLY and CDR2 is FYNNEI in the germline V gene. V was trimmed by 7 bases and J by 1 base, leaving 14 bases between them. The CDR3 extends over 15 amino acids. The CDR3 region is CASTLLPGSNQPQHF. DNA for the CDR3: TGTGCCAGCACTCTTCTCCCGGGGAGCAATCAGCCCCAGCATTTT.

This clonotype has a count of ten or more. This rearrangement joins TRBV11-3 to TRBJ1-1, with no clear D. V lost 5 bases and J 0 bases, leaving 13 bases between the germline ends. CDR1 is SGHNT and CDR2 is YENEEA in the germline V gene. There are 15 residues in the CDR3. For the CDR3, the DNA is TGTGCCAGCAGCGCGGACGGGAACATGAACACTGAAGCTTTCTTT. It translates to CASSADGNMNTEAFF.

This clonotype has at least ten counts. V gene TRBV20-1 combines with J gene TRBJ2-5; TRBD2 agrees at 8 bases. CDR3 size: 16 residues. After removal of 0 bases from V and 5 bases from J, the junction contained 11 bases not matched to a gene. Germline assignment: CDR1 DFQATT and CDR2 SNEGSKA (reference sequence). The CDR3 DNA reads TGCAGTGCTAGAGATCTCGCGGGAGGCTTAGAGGAGACCCAGTACTTC. This gives the protein CSARDLAGGLEETQYF.

This clonotype came up many times. The rearrangement joins TRBV2 to TRBJ1-3, with D maybe TRBD1 (5 bases). Trimming shortened V by 6 bases and J by 0 bases, and 18 bases separated the two germline ends. CDR1 and CDR2 (germline): SNHLY, FYNNEI. This CDR3 contains 17 residues. CDR3 sequence: CASSLGGAGLSGNTIYF. DNA for the CDR3: TGTGCCAGCAGCCTGGGGGGAGCAGGCCTCTCTGGAAACACCATATATTTT.

A note on this clonotype: Given a much more abundant clone one base away, this may be a read error. The CDR3 does not close with the conserved phenylalanine or tryptophan, likely indicating a read error. The V gene is TRBV29-1, the J gene TRBJ1-1; a weak D match, TRBD1 (5 bases). CDR1 SQVTM and CDR2 ANQGSEA come from the germline V gene. Between the trimmed V and J ends, which lost 8 bases and 1 base, there was a span of 23 bases. The CDR3 is made up of 16 amino acids. The CDR3 nucleotides are TGCAGCATGCACTCGGACACGGAGAGATGGAACACTGAAGCTTTCCTT. Translated: CSMHSDTERWNTEAFL.

This clonotype was recorded at least ten times. V is TRBV12-3 or TRBV12-4 and J is TRBJ2-1; no firm D call. This CDR3 has 14 amino acids. The ends were cut back, 6 bases at V and 0 bases at J, with 9 bases in the middle. The CDR3 region is CASRPMSSYNEQFF. Written as DNA, the CDR3 is TGTGCCAGCAGACCTATGAGCTCCTACAATGAGCAGTTCTTC.

This clonotype showed up many times. The rearrangement uses TRBV2 and TRBJ2-1; perhaps TRBD1 as D (6 bases). V was cut by 5 bases and J by 0 bases, with 14 bases left in between. The CDR3 extends over 16 amino acids. The germline V gene has CDR1 SNHLY and CDR2 FYNNEI. CDR3 amino acids: CASSQDRISSYNEQFF. The CDR3 DNA is TGTGCCAGCAGTCAAGACAGGATAAGCTCCTACAATGAGCAGTTCTTC.

The V and J genes are TRBV27 and TRBJ1-2; D gene unclear. The length of the CDR3 is 14 residues. Trimming cost V 10 bases and J 2 bases, with 17 bases left between them. The germline V gene encodes CDR1 MNHEY and CDR2 SMNVEV (reference sequence). CDR3 loop: CATKWTSSNYGYTF. The CDR3 DNA reads as TGTGCCACCAAGTGGACCTCCTCGAACTATGGCTACACCTTC.

Points on this clonotype: This sequence may be a read error, since a much larger clone differs from it by one base. The chain joins TRBV27 to TRBJ2-2; D remains ambiguous. There are 15 residues in the CDR3. The germline CDR1 and CDR2 sequences are MNHEY and SMNVEV (reference sequence). Deletions cut 5 bases from V and 0 bases from J, with 10 bases between. CDR3 loop: CASSDNAANTGELFF. In DNA form, the CDR3 reads TGTGCCAGCAGTGATAATGCAGCGAACACCGGGGAGCTGTTTTTT.

This clonotype was counted ten times or more. The V gene is TRBV7-8, the J gene TRBJ2-6; no clear D. This CDR3 spans 17 amino acids. Germline V gene lookup returns CDR1 SGHVS and CDR2 FQNEAQ. The V and J ends lost 8 bases and 1 base respectively, with 18 bases between them. CDR3 region: CASSPVGVSSGANVLTF. CDR3 bases: TGTGCCAGCTCTCCCGTGGGCGTCTCATCTGGGGCCAACGTCCTGACTTTC.

This clonotype was seen a few times. V is TRBV7-9 and J is TRBJ1-3; no reliable D call. Trimming took off 8 bases at V and 5 bases at J, with 16 bases between the two ends. The germline V gene has CDR1 SEHNR and CDR2 FQNEAQ (reference sequence). The CDR3 is 14 amino acids. CDR3 coding DNA: TGTGCCAGCGCAAGACACCTTGAGAGAAACACCATATATTTT. Amino acid sequence: CASARHLERNTIYF.